Listed below are T cell receptor beta chains from one sample, sequenced in a study of blood T cell repertoires in COVID-19. This table comes from immunoSEQ multiplex PCR, and its TCRdb copy is limited to in-frame clones, with some not included. Here the sample spans 300,000 to 400,000 clones, under 95% being singletons. Sequencing was performed on peripheral blood. These receptors were obtained from a woman under 30 who had recovered from COVID-19. Both conserved end residues are part of each CDR3. A D gene is named only where the DNA matches it firmly. Rows give clone size only sometimes, using once, few, many, or a class for an expanded clone.

DNA: TGCGCCAGCAGCTGGGGACTAGCGGGATACACAGATACGCAGTATTTT; CDR3: CASSWGLAGYTDTQYF; V: TRBV5-1; J: TRBJ2-3; D: TRBD2; size: -
DNA: TGTGCCAGCAGTTACTCACCGGGCACTGAAGCTTTCTTT; CDR3: CASSYSPGTEAFF; V: TRBV6-4; J: TRBJ1-1; D: -; size: -
DNA: TGTGCCAGCAGCGTAGGCTTTCCTAGCGGAGGAGGAACCGGGGAGCTGTTTTTT; CDR3: CASSVGFPSGGGTGELFF; V: TRBV9; J: TRBJ2-2; D: TRBD2; size: -
DNA: TGTGCCAGCAGCGGACAGGTGAGCTCCTACAATGAGCAGTTCTTC; CDR3: CASSGQVSSYNEQFF; V: TRBV7-2; J: TRBJ2-1; D: TRBD1; size: -
DNA: TGCGCCAGCAGCCGAGGACTAGCGAGGGAAAATGAGCAGTTCTTC; CDR3: CASSRGLARENEQFF; V: TRBV4-1; J: TRBJ2-1; D: TRBD2; size: once
DNA: TGTGCCAGCAGTTACTCGTGGGACAGCGACAATCAGCCCCAGCATTTT; CDR3: CASSYSWDSDNQPQHF; V: TRBV6-2/TRBV6-3; J: TRBJ1-5; D: TRBD1; size: -
DNA: TGCGCCAGCAGCGGCGGCGGGGCGGGCCAAGAGACCCAGTACTTC; CDR3: CASSGGGAGQETQYF; V: TRBV5-1; J: TRBJ2-5; D: -; size: -
DNA: TGTGCCACCAGTGATTTGGGCGGGAGGGCCGTCCCAGATACGCAGTATTTT; CDR3: CATSDLGGRAVPDTQYF; V: TRBV24-1; J: TRBJ2-3; D: TRBD2; size: -
DNA: TGTGCTAGTGGTTTGGAGAGGGGGAGCTCCTACAATGAGCAGTTCTTC; CDR3: CASGLERGSSYNEQFF; V: TRBV12-5; J: TRBJ2-1; D: -; size: -
DNA: TGTGCCAGCAGCAGACAGGGATCCATCACAGATACGCAGTATTTT; CDR3: CASSRQGSITDTQYF; V: TRBV7-8; J: TRBJ2-3; D: TRBD1; size: -
DNA: TGTGCCAGCAGCCAAGGGACAGGGAGCACAGATACGCAGTATTTT; CDR3: CASSQGTGSTDTQYF; V: TRBV7-6; J: TRBJ2-3; D: TRBD1; size: -
DNA: TGTGCCAGCAGCCCCAGGACGGAGCGGGAGTACGGGGAGCTGTTTTTT; CDR3: CASSPRTEREYGELFF; V: TRBV7-9; J: TRBJ2-2; D: TRBD2; size: -
DNA: TGCGCCAGCAGCCATTTAGCGGGACACAATGAGCAGTTCTTC; CDR3: CASSHLAGHNEQFF; V: TRBV4-1; J: TRBJ2-1; D: TRBD2; size: -
DNA: TGTGCCAGCAGCCGCAGTGCGGTAGAGTTAGATTTT; CDR3: CASSRSAVELDF; V: TRBV11-2; J: TRBJ2-3; D: -; size: once
DNA: TGTGCCAGCAGTTTAAAACTAGCGGGAGGGCTCGGTCGGTTCTTC; CDR3: CASSLKLAGGLGRFF; V: TRBV27; J: TRBJ2-1; D: TRBD2; size: once